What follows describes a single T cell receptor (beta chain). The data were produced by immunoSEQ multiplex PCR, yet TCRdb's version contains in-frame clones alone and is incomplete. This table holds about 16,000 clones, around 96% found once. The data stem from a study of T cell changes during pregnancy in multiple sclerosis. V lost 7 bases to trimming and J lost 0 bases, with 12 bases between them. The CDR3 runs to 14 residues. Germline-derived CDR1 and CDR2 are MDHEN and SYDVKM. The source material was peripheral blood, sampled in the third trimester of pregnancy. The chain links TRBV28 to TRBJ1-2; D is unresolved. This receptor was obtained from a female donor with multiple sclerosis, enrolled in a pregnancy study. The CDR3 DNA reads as TGTGCCAGCATCGCCAGATCCTCTAACTATGGCTACACCTTC. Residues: CASIARSSNYGYTF.